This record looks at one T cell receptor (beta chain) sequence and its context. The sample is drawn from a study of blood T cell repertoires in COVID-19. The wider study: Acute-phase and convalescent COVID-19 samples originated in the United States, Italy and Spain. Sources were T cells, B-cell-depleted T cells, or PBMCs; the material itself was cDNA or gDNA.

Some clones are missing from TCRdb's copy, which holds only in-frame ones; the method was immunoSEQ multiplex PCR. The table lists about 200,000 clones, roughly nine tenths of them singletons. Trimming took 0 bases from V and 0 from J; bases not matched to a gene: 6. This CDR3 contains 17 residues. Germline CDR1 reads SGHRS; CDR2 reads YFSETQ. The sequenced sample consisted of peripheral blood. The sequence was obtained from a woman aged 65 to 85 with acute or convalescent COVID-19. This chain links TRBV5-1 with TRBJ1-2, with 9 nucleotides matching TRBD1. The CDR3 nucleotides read TGCGCCAGCAGCTTGGCAAGTGGACAGGGGTCTAACTATGGCTACACCTTC. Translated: CASSLASGQGSNYGYTF.